These T cell receptor beta chains were read from a single sample in a study of blood T cell repertoires in COVID-19. Libraries were prepared by immunoSEQ multiplex PCR; TCRdb keeps only in-frame clonotypes and omits some of them. The sample includes about 230,000 clones, roughly 80% seen only once; the top ten take approximately 8%. Sequencing used peripheral blood. The receptors were sampled from an elderly woman with acute or convalescent COVID-19. CDR3s include the opening cysteine and the closing phenylalanine or tryptophan. The D gene is left open where the match is weak. Size tells how often a clone was seen (once, few, many) or the class of an expanded clone, and some rows leave it out.

v_call: TRBV5-5; d_call: TRBD2; clone_size: NA; j_call: TRBJ2-1; cdr3_aa: CASSRRLAGAYNEQFF; cdr3_nt: TGTGCCAGCAGCCGAAGACTAGCGGGGGCATACAATGAGCAGTTCTTC
v_call: TRBV5-1; d_call: NA; clone_size: NA; j_call: TRBJ1-6; cdr3_aa: CASGLEHRSPLHF; cdr3_nt: TGCGCCAGCGGGCTTGAACATCGCTCACCCCTCCACTTT
v_call: TRBV11-2; d_call: NA; clone_size: NA; j_call: TRBJ2-7; cdr3_aa: CASSLEPGNEQYF; cdr3_nt: TGTGCCAGCAGCTTAGAACCGGGAAACGAGCAGTACTTC
v_call: TRBV28; d_call: NA; clone_size: many; j_call: TRBJ2-2; cdr3_aa: CASSLWGRGTGELFF; cdr3_nt: TGTGCCAGCAGTTTATGGGGGAGAGGCACCGGGGAGCTGTTTTTT
v_call: TRBV5-1; d_call: NA; clone_size: NA; j_call: TRBJ2-7; cdr3_aa: CASSLANPSYEQYF; cdr3_nt: TGCGCCAGCAGCTTGGCAAATCCCTCCTACGAGCAGTACTTC
v_call: TRBV29-1; d_call: NA; clone_size: NA; j_call: TRBJ1-2; cdr3_aa: CSVEGTGPNPLYTF; cdr3_nt: TGCAGCGTTGAAGGTACAGGGCCCAACCCCCTCTACACCTTC
v_call: TRBV11-2; d_call: NA; clone_size: NA; j_call: TRBJ2-3; cdr3_aa: CASSLNNLETDTQYF; cdr3_nt: TGTGCCAGCAGCTTAAACAACCTGGAGACAGATACGCAGTATTTT
v_call: TRBV24-1; d_call: NA; clone_size: NA; j_call: TRBJ2-7; cdr3_aa: CATSDLFYRGITHSYEQYF; cdr3_nt: TGTGCCACCAGTGATTTGTTCTATCGAGGGATAACTCACTCCTACGAGCAGTACTTC
v_call: TRBV6-1; d_call: NA; clone_size: NA; j_call: TRBJ1-6; cdr3_aa: CASGEARGNSPLHF; cdr3_nt: TGTGCCAGCGGTGAGGCCAGGGGTAATTCACCCCTCCACTTT
v_call: TRBV28; d_call: TRBD1; clone_size: few; j_call: TRBJ2-6; cdr3_aa: CASRTTGQGTLSGANVLTF; cdr3_nt: TGTGCCAGCAGGACCACGGGACAGGGGACCCTCTCTGGGGCCAACGTCCTGACTTTC
v_call: TRBV5-1; d_call: NA; clone_size: NA; j_call: TRBJ2-1; cdr3_aa: CASSSSTGSPNEQFF; cdr3_nt: TGCGCCAGCAGCTCGTCAACAGGGTCGCCGAATGAGCAGTTCTTC
v_call: TRBV15; d_call: NA; clone_size: NA; j_call: TRBJ2-1; cdr3_aa: CATSPPASANEQFF; cdr3_nt: TGTGCCACCAGCCCGCCGGCCAGCGCCAATGAGCAGTTCTTC
v_call: TRBV3-1/TRBV3-2; d_call: NA; clone_size: once; j_call: TRBJ1-1; cdr3_aa: CASSQEAGSAVTEAFF; cdr3_nt: TGTGCCAGCAGCCAAGAGGCAGGGTCCGCGGTCACTGAAGCTTTCTTT
v_call: TRBV6-5; d_call: TRBD1; clone_size: NA; j_call: TRBJ1-3; cdr3_aa: CASRATTGVGNTIYF; cdr3_nt: TGTGCCAGCAGAGCGACGACAGGGGTAGGAAACACCATATATTTT
v_call: TRBV3-1/TRBV3-2; d_call: TRBD1; clone_size: NA; j_call: TRBJ1-3; cdr3_aa: CASSGQGVFSGNTIYF; cdr3_nt: TGTGCCAGCAGCGGACAGGGAGTATTTTCTGGAAACACCATATATTTT
v_call: TRBV14; d_call: TRBD2; clone_size: NA; j_call: TRBJ2-1; cdr3_aa: CASSQVGGGAYNEQFF; cdr3_nt: TGTGCCAGCAGCCAAGTTGGCGGGGGGGCGTACAATGAGCAGTTCTTC
v_call: TRBV6-5; d_call: NA; clone_size: NA; j_call: TRBJ2-1; cdr3_aa: CASSYSSIGGYNEQFF; cdr3_nt: TGTGCCAGCAGTTACTCGAGTATAGGGGGCTACAATGAGCAGTTCTTC
v_call: TRBV25-1; d_call: TRBD1; clone_size: NA; j_call: TRBJ2-1; cdr3_aa: CASSPQIDRGLEQFF; cdr3_nt: TGTGCCAGCAGTCCTCAAATCGACAGGGGGCTTGAGCAGTTCTTC
v_call: TRBV2; d_call: NA; clone_size: NA; j_call: TRBJ1-5; cdr3_aa: CASSVGQINQPQHF; cdr3_nt: TGTGCCAGCAGTGTTGGGCAGATCAATCAGCCCCAGCATTTT
v_call: TRBV9; d_call: TRBD2; clone_size: NA; j_call: TRBJ2-3; cdr3_aa: CASSVGGAGGLTDTQYF; cdr3_nt: TGTGCCAGCAGCGTAGGGGGGGCGGGGGGGCTCACAGATACGCAGTATTTT
v_call: TRBV14; d_call: TRBD1; clone_size: NA; j_call: TRBJ1-2; cdr3_aa: CASSQDKQGYGYTF; cdr3_nt: TGTGCCAGCAGCCAAGATAAACAGGGGTATGGCTACACCTTC
v_call: TRBV6-1; d_call: TRBD2; clone_size: NA; j_call: TRBJ2-5; cdr3_aa: CASSEGLAGGMETQYF; cdr3_nt: TGTGCCAGCAGTGAAGGCCTAGCGGGGGGGATGGAGACCCAGTACTTC
v_call: TRBV11-3; d_call: TRBD2; clone_size: NA; j_call: TRBJ2-1; cdr3_aa: CASSSTSSSGGRLGQFF; cdr3_nt: TGTGCCAGCAGCTCCACAAGTTCTAGCGGGGGTCGGTTAGGGCAGTTCTTC
v_call: TRBV18; d_call: NA; clone_size: NA; j_call: TRBJ1-2; cdr3_aa: CASSPPGQPIGYGYTF; cdr3_nt: TGTGCCAGCTCACCACCGGGGCAGCCCATTGGCTATGGCTACACCTTC
v_call: TRBV19; d_call: TRBD2; clone_size: NA; j_call: TRBJ2-3; cdr3_aa: CASTQGLAFGDTQYF; cdr3_nt: TGTGCCAGTACCCAAGGACTAGCTTTTGGGGATACGCAGTATTTT
v_call: TRBV5-1; d_call: NA; clone_size: NA; j_call: TRBJ2-2; cdr3_aa: CASSLETGYTGELFF; cdr3_nt: TGCGCCAGCAGCTTGGAAACAGGGTACACCGGGGAGCTGTTTTTT
v_call: TRBV2; d_call: NA; clone_size: NA; j_call: TRBJ1-2; cdr3_aa: CASSESGRRDYGYTF; cdr3_nt: TGTGCCAGCAGTGAATCCGGGAGGAGGGACTATGGCTACACCTTC